The rows below give T cell receptor beta chains drawn from one sample of a study of early stage breast cancer tumors. The data were produced by immunoSEQ multiplex PCR, yet TCRdb's version contains in-frame clones alone and is incomplete. The repertoire consists of tens of thousands of clones, with approximately 69% occurring once and the leading ten covering approximately 7%. Material for sequencing was blood. These receptors came from a person in their sixties or seventies with breast cancer. The CDR3 runs from the conserved cysteine through the conserved F or W. A D gene is named only where the DNA matches it firmly. Clone size is shown for a subset of rows, as once, few, many or a class of expanded clone.

TRBJ2-5 | TRBV2 | NA | NA | CASSEGPRQETQYF | TGTGCCAGCAGTGAAGGACCGCGTCAAGAGACCCAGTACTTC
TRBJ1-2 | TRBV19 | TRBD1 | NA | CASSVKGALGVGYTF | TGTGCCAGTAGCGTGAAGGGGGCCTTAGGGGTTGGCTACACCTTC
TRBJ2-1 | TRBV7-9 | NA | NA | CASSPDYAGPKSREQFF | TGTGCCAGCAGCCCCGATTATGCCGGACCGAAGAGTCGTGAGCAGTTCTTC
TRBJ2-2 | TRBV4-1 | NA | NA | CASSQGVRLNTGELFF | TGCGCCAGCAGCCAAGGTGTCCGACTGAACACCGGGGAGCTGTTTTTT
TRBJ1-4 | TRBV11-2 | NA | NA | CASSPPDLSPQKLFF | TGTGCCAGCAGCCCACCGGACCTGAGCCCGCAAAAACTGTTTTTT
TRBJ1-2 | TRBV4-2 | NA | few | CASSQDPTNYGYTF | TGTGCCAGCAGCCAAGATCCAACTAACTATGGCTACACCTTC
TRBJ1-1 | TRBV27 | NA | NA | CASSLWAGVLNTEAFF | TGTGCCAGCAGTTTATGGGCAGGGGTCCTAAACACTGAAGCTTTCTTT
TRBJ2-7 | TRBV28 | TRBD1 | NA | CASSLRTGLTYEQYF | TGTGCCAGCAGCCTCAGGACAGGCCTAACCTACGAGCAGTACTTC
TRBJ1-2 | TRBV14 | NA | NA | CASSPFRGSRYTF | TGTGCCAGCAGCCCCTTCCGGGGCAGTCGCTACACCTTC
TRBJ2-1 | TRBV5-6 | TRBD2 | NA | CASSLSGTEQFF | TGTGCCAGCAGCTTGAGCGGGACGGAGCAGTTCTTC
TRBJ1-1 | TRBV7-2 | NA | NA | CASSPQGRLLEAFF | TGTGCCAGCAGCCCCCAGGGACGCCTACTTGAAGCTTTCTTT
TRBJ1-4 | TRBV7-2 | TRBD1 | NA | CASSLDRGTNEKLFF | TGTGCCAGCAGCTTAGACAGGGGGACGAATGAAAAACTGTTTTTT
TRBJ2-3 | TRBV5-5 | TRBD1 | once | CASSRLEGTGGSDTQYF | TGTGCCAGCAGCCGACTTGAAGGGACAGGGGGGTCAGATACGCAGTATTTT
TRBJ2-5 | TRBV5-1 | TRBD1 | few | CASSLAGTGRRGETQYF | TGCGCCAGCAGCTTGGCCGGGACAGGCAGACGAGGCGAGACCCAGTACTTC
TRBJ2-1 | TRBV5-5 | NA | NA | CASSPRESSYNEQFF | TGTGCCAGCAGTCCACGGGAGAGCTCCTACAATGAGCAGTTCTTC
TRBJ2-7 | TRBV21-1 | NA | few | CASSIERNYEQYF | TGTGCCAGCAGCATTGAGCGGAACTACGAGCAGTACTTC
TRBJ2-4 | TRBV9 | TRBD1 | NA | CASSSKGGWAKNIQYF | TGTGCCAGCAGCTCTAAAGGGGGCTGGGCCAAAAACATTCAGTACTTC
TRBJ2-1 | TRBV7-9 | TRBD2 | NA | CASNLVAGGQEQFF | TGTGCCAGCAACTTGGTAGCGGGAGGCCAAGAGCAGTTCTTC
TRBJ2-3 | TRBV28 | NA | NA | CASSQGVSAGVTTDTQYF | TGTGCCAGCAGTCAAGGAGTAAGCGCAGGAGTTACTACAGATACGCAGTATTTT
TRBJ1-5 | TRBV5-6 | NA | NA | CASSLGFGGQPQHF | TGTGCCAGCAGCTTGGGCTTCGGGGGTCAGCCCCAGCATTTT
TRBJ1-5 | TRBV19 | TRBD1 | once | CASSIQGGNQPQHF | TGTGCCAGTAGTATTCAGGGGGGCAATCAGCCCCAGCATTTT
TRBJ2-4 | TRBV6-5 | NA | NA | CASKRGTQNIQYF | TGTGCCAGCAAGAGAGGGACCCAAAACATTCAGTACTTC
TRBJ2-2 | TRBV7-2 | NA | NA | CASSLGSGTSGELFF | TGTGCCAGCAGCTTAGGTTCGGGAACCTCCGGGGAGCTGTTTTTT
TRBJ1-5 | TRBV5-8 | NA | once | CASSSGGGSNQPQHF | TGTGCCAGCAGCTCGGGGGGGGGAAGCAATCAGCCCCAGCATTTT
TRBJ1-2 | TRBV7-9 | TRBD1 | NA | CASSPPDREIGGYTF | TGTGCCAGCAGCCCCCCCGACAGGGAGATAGGTGGCTACACCTTC
TRBJ1-1 | TRBV19 | NA | NA | CASRRDITEAFF | TGTGCCAGTAGGAGGGACATTACTGAAGCTTTCTTT
TRBJ2-2 | TRBV5-1 | TRBD1 | NA | CASRSEPRGSNTGELFF | TGCGCCAGCAGGTCCGAACCCAGGGGGTCGAACACCGGGGAGCTGTTTTTT
TRBJ1-2 | TRBV5-1 | NA | few | CASSYTDSNYGYTF | TGCGCCAGCAGCTACACGGACAGCAACTATGGCTACACCTTC
TRBJ1-2 | TRBV14 | NA | NA | CASSLSTDFYGYTF | TGTGCCAGCAGCCTATCGACAGACTTCTATGGCTACACCTTC
TRBJ2-7 | TRBV7-8 | NA | NA | CASSFSRWAYEQYF | TGTGCCAGCAGCTTCTCCAGGTGGGCCTACGAGCAGTACTTC
TRBJ2-7 | TRBV19 | NA | few | CASSERGPFDEQYF | TGTGCCAGTAGTGAGAGAGGACCCTTTGACGAGCAGTACTTC
TRBJ2-7 | TRBV5-1 | TRBD2 | once | CASSLTSGVGEQYF | TGCGCCAGCAGCTTGACTAGCGGGGTGGGTGAGCAGTACTTC
TRBJ1-2 | TRBV27 | NA | NA | CASSLSAIAGGYTF | TGTGCCAGCAGTTTATCAGCCATCGCAGGAGGCTACACCTTC
TRBJ1-1 | TRBV7-6 | NA | NA | CASSRARSTEAFF | TGTGCCAGCAGCCGAGCGCGAAGCACTGAAGCTTTCTTT
TRBJ1-4 | TRBV7-2 | TRBD1 | NA | CASSLGDRGNNEKLFF | TGTGCCAGCAGCTTAGGGGACAGGGGAAACAATGAAAAACTGTTTTTT
TRBJ1-3 | TRBV5-1 | NA | NA | CARGRNLSGNTIYF | TGCGCCAGGGGACGCAACCTCTCTGGAAACACCATATATTTT
TRBJ2-3 | TRBV28 | NA | once | CASSRRIADTQYF | TGTGCCAGCAGCCGGCGGATCGCAGATACGCAGTATTTT
TRBJ1-6 | TRBV27 | NA | NA | CASSEGYSPLHF | TGTGCCAGCAGTGAGGGTTATTCACCCCTCCACTTT
TRBJ1-1 | TRBV6-5 | NA | NA | CASSYDLNTEAFF | TGTGCCAGCAGTTACGATCTGAACACTGAAGCTTTCTTT
TRBJ1-2 | TRBV2 | NA | NA | CASSEGGKGYTF | TGTGCCAGCAGTGAAGGGGGCAAAGGCTACACCTTC
TRBJ1-2 | TRBV28 | TRBD1 | NA | CASSLPFSTGTGAGGYTF | TGTGCCAGCAGTTTGCCATTCTCAACCGGGACAGGGGCGGGTGGCTACACCTTC
TRBJ1-1 | TRBV5-4 | NA | few | CASSETSTGNTEAFF | TGTGCCAGCAGCGAAACATCGACAGGGAACACTGAAGCTTTCTTT
TRBJ1-1 | TRBV7-9 | NA | NA | CASSLGTAGTEAFF | TGTGCCAGCAGCTTAGGGACGGCAGGGACTGAAGCTTTCTTT
TRBJ1-1 | TRBV9 | NA | NA | CASSGTLLGNTEAFF | TGTGCCAGCAGCGGAACCCTGCTGGGAAACACTGAAGCTTTCTTT